This entry is about one T cell receptor beta chain. What it binds is unknown. With 1 base removed from V and 5 bases from J, the gap between germline ends came to 4 bases. Per the germline V gene, CDR1 is SEHNR and CDR2 is FQNEAQ (reference sequence). The CDR3 covers 12 residues. This record belongs to a study of CD8+ T cells in alopecia areata. Findings of the study overall: TCRs were shared less clearly across patients than in mice, possibly for HLA-related reasons.

Sequencing used cDNA as its template, made by extracting RNA and reverse transcribing it. Sequencing was performed with immunoSEQ multiplex PCR; in TCRdb, only in-frame clones are kept and a portion is missing. This repertoire shows tens of thousands of clones, roughly 60% found once; its top ten account for roughly 17%. Researchers gathered lesional scalp punch biopsies and peripheral blood from patients with alopecia areata. Sample: NKG2D-high CD8+ T cells sorted from blood. The TCR sequence derives from a human donor with alopecia areata. This chain connects TRBV7-9 to TRBJ2-3; D is uncertain. In DNA, the CDR3 is TGTGCCAGCAGCTTAGTGGAAGATACGCAGTATTTT. It specifies CASSLVEDTQYF.